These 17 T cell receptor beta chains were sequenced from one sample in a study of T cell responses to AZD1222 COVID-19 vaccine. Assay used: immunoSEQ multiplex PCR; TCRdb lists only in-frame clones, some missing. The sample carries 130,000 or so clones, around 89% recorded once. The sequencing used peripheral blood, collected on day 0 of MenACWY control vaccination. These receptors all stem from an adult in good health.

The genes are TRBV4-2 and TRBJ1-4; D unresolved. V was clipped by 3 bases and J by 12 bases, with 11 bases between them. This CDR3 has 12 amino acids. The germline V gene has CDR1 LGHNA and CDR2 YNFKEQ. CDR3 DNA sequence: TGTGCCAGCAGCCACCCGGGAAGGGAACTGTTTTTT. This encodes CASSHPGRELFF.

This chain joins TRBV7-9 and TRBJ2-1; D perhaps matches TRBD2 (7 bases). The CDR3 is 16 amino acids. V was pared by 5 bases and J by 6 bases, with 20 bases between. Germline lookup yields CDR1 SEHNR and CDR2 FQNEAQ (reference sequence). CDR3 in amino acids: CASSPPGGGDFNEQFF. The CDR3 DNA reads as TGTGCCAGCAGCCCCCCGGGGGGCGGGGATTTCAATGAGCAGTTCTTC.

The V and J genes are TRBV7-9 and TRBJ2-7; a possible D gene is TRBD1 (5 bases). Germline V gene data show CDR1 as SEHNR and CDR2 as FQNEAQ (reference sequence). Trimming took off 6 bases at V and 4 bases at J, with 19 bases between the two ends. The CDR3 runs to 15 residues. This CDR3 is CASRLGAAPEYEQYF. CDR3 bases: TGTGCCAGCAGGCTAGGGGCAGCCCCGGAGTACGAGCAGTACTTC.

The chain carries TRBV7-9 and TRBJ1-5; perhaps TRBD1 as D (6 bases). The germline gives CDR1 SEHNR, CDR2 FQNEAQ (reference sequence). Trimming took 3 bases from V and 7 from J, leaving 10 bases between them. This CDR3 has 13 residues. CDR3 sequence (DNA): TGTGCCAGCAGCTTTGACGGGGGCCAGCCCCAGCATTTT. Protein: CASSFDGGQPQHF.

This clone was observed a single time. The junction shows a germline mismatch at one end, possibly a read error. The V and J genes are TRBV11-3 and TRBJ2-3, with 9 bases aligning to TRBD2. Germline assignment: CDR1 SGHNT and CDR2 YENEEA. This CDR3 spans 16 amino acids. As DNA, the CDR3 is TGTGCCAGCAGCTTAGAACCCGGGACTAGCATAGATACGCAGTATTTT. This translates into CASSLEPGTSIDTQYF.

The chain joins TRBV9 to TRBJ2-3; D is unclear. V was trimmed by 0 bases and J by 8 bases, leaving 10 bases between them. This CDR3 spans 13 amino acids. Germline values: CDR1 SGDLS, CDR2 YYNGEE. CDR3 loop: CASSVVVAGTQYF. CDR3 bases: TGTGCCAGCAGCGTAGTAGTGGCCGGTACGCAGTATTTT.

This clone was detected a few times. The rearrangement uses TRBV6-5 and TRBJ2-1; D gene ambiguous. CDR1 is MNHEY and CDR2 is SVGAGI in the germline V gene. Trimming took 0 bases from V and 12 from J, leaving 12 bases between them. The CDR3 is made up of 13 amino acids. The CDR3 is CASSYSGSVGQFF. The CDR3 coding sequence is TGTGCCAGCAGTTACTCGGGGTCTGTAGGGCAGTTCTTC.

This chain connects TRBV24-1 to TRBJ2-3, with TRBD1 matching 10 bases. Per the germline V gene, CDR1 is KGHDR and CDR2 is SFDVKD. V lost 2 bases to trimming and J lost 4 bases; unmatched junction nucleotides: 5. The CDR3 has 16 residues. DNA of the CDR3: TGTGCCACCAGTGATTCCGGGACAGGGGCCCCAGATACGCAGTATTTT. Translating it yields CATSDSGTGAPDTQYF.

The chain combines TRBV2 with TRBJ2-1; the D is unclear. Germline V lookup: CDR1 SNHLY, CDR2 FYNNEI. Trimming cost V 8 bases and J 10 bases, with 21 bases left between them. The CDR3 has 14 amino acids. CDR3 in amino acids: CASRFGVLAGEQFF. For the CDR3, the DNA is TGTGCCAGCCGATTTGGGGTTTTGGCCGGGGAGCAGTTCTTC.

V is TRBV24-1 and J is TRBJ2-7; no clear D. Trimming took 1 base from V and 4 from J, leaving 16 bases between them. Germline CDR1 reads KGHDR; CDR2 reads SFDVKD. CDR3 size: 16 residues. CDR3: CATSDFLCHPHYEQYF. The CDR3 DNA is TGTGCCACCAGTGATTTTTTGTGCCACCCCCATTACGAGCAGTACTTC.

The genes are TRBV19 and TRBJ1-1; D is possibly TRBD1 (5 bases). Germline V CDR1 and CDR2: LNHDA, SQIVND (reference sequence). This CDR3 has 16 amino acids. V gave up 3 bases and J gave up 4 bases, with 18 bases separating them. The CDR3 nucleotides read TGTGCCAGTAGTATTCGAGGAGAGGGGACCTCCACTGAAGCTTTCTTT. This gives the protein CASSIRGEGTSTEAFF.

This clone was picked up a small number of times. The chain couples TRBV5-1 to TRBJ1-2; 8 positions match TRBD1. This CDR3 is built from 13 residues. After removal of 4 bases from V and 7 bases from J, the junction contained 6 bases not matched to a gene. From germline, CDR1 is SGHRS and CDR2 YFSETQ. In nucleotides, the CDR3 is TGCGCCAGCAGCCTAGGACAGGGTGGTGGCTACACCTTC. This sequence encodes CASSLGQGGGYTF.

The CDR3 DNA is TGTGCCAGCAGTTCAGCGGGAGACGCGTACAATGAGCAGTTCTTC. This gives the protein CASSSAGDAYNEQFF. The chain carries TRBV27 and TRBJ2-1; TRBD2 aligns across 8 bases. V lost 4 bases to trimming and J lost 4 bases; unmatched junction nucleotides: 6. Germline V gene lookup returns CDR1 MNHEY and CDR2 SMNVEV (reference sequence). The CDR3 totals 15 residues.

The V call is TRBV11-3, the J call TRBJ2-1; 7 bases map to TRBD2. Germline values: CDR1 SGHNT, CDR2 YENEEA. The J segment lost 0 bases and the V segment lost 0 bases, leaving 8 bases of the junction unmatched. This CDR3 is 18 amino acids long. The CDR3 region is CASSLDGLAVSSYNEQFF. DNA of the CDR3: TGTGCCAGCAGCTTAGATGGGCTAGCGGTAAGCTCCTACAATGAGCAGTTCTTC.

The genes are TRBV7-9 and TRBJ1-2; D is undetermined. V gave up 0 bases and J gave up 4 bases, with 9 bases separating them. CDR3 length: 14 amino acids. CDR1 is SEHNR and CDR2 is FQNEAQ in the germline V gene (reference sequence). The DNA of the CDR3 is TGTGCCAGCAGCTTAGCGACACCGGGCTATGGCTACACCTTC. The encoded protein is CASSLATPGYGYTF. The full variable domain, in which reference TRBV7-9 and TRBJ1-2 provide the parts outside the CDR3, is DTGVSQNPRHKITKRGQNVTFRCDPISEHNRLYWYRQTLGQGPEFLTYFQNEAQLEKSRLLSDRFSAERPKGSFSTLEIQRTEQGDSAMYLCASSLATPGYGYTFGSGTRLTVV.

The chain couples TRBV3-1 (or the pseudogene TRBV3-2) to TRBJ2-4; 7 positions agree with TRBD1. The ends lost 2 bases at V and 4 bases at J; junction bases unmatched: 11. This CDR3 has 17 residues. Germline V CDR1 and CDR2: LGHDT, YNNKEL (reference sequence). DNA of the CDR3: TGTGCCAGCAGCCAAAGACGGGTGAAGGGGGCGAAAAACATTCAGTACTTC. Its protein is CASSQRRVKGAKNIQYF.

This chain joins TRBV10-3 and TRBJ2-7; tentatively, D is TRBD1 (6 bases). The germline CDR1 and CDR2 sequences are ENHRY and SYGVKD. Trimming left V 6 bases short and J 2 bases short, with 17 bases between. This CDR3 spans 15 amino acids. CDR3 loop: CAISAGTRKAYEQYF. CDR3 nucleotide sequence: TGTGCCATCAGCGCCGGGACACGGAAAGCCTACGAGCAGTACTTC.